This is a list of T cell receptor beta chains from one sample in a study of cytomegalovirus exposure and HLA in healthy donors. The repertoire was sequenced with immunoSEQ multiplex PCR; TCRdb's copy has only in-frame clones and lacks some. The sample has about 160,000 clones; around three quarters are singletons. The sequenced material came from PBMCs. Receptor source: a woman between 50 and 59 years old in good health and CMV-seropositive. Both conserved end residues are part of each CDR3. The order of the fields is CDR3 length, D gene, clone size, J gene, V gene, CDR3 protein, CDR3 DNA. D genes are given only for firm matches. The size entry is marked missing in some rows and otherwise reads once, few, many or a size class.

13,TRBD1,few,TRBJ2-1,TRBV25-1,CASSTGSYNEQFF,TGTGCCAGTTCGACAGGGAGCTACAATGAGCAGTTCTTC
15,NA,NA,TRBJ2-3,TRBV14,CASSPGIFAPDTQYF,TGTGCCAGCAGCCCGGGAATCTTCGCACCCGATACGCAGTATTTT
13,NA,NA,TRBJ1-1,TRBV7-2,CASSLARNTEAFF,TGTGCCAGCAGCTTAGCCCGGAACACTGAAGCTTTCTTT
15,NA,NA,TRBJ1-5,TRBV27,CASSLSGLRWQPQHF,TGTGCCAGCAGTTTATCGGGACTGAGGTGGCAGCCCCAGCATTTT
14,TRBD1,NA,TRBJ2-1,TRBV18,CASSWTGAYNEQFF,TGTGCCAGCTCTTGGACAGGCGCTTACAATGAGCAGTTCTTC
13,TRBD2,NA,TRBJ2-7,TRBV4-3,CASSQPVGGEQYF,TGCGCCAGCAGCCAACCCGTGGGGGGGGAGCAGTACTTC
15,NA,NA,TRBJ1-5,TRBV28,CASSLLIASNQPQHF,TGTGCCAGCAGTTTATTGATAGCGAGCAATCAGCCCCAGCATTTT
15,TRBD2,NA,TRBJ2-3,TRBV2,CASSDASGTTDTQYF,TGTGCCAGCAGTGATGCTAGCGGCACGACAGATACGCAGTATTTT
14,NA,NA,TRBJ1-1,TRBV6-5,CASSIDSGGREAFF,TGTGCCAGCAGTATTGATTCGGGGGGGAGGGAAGCTTTCTTT
16,TRBD1,NA,TRBJ2-2,TRBV7-7,CASSFRGTGFTGELFF,TGTGCTAGCAGCTTCCGCGGGACAGGATTCACCGGGGAGCTGTTTTTT
14,TRBD1,NA,TRBJ2-7,TRBV18,CASSRKTGADEQYF,TGTGCCAGCTCACGTAAGACAGGGGCGGACGAGCAGTACTTC
16,TRBD1,NA,TRBJ1-1,TRBV11-1,CASSYLHGLTGTEAFF,TGTGCCAGCAGCTACTTACATGGCCTGACAGGGACTGAAGCTTTCTTT
19,TRBD1,NA,TRBJ2-5,TRBV27,CASSSGTGGVPYRSETQYF,TGTGCCAGCAGTTCGGGAACAGGGGGCGTCCCCTATAGGTCGGAGACCCAGTACTTC
14,NA,NA,TRBJ2-5,TRBV19,CASKGGDRQETQYF,TGTGCCAGTAAAGGGGGGGACAGGCAAGAGACCCAGTACTTC
15,TRBD2,NA,TRBJ2-7,TRBV10-3,CAISDPGRAAYEQYF,TGTGCCATCAGTGATCCCGGGAGGGCGGCCTACGAGCAGTACTTC
15,TRBD1,NA,TRBJ2-1,TRBV7-3,CASSLSGQATGEQFF,TGTGCCAGCAGCTTAAGCGGACAGGCTACCGGTGAGCAGTTCTTC
12,NA,NA,TRBJ1-1,TRBV6-1,CAITTGNTEAFF,TGTGCCATAACGACTGGGAACACTGAAGCTTTCTTT
14,TRBD2,NA,TRBJ2-1,TRBV19,CASSISGSYNEQFF,TGTGCCAGTAGTATTAGCGGGAGCTACAATGAGCAGTTCTTC
14,NA,NA,TRBJ2-7,TRBV28,CASSFRGSSYEQYF,TGTGCCAGCAGTTTTAGAGGGAGCTCCTACGAGCAGTACTTC
14,NA,NA,TRBJ2-7,TRBV7-2,CASSYTTDSYEQYF,TGTGCCAGCAGCTACACTACCGACTCCTACGAGCAGTACTTC
16,TRBD2,NA,TRBJ2-1,TRBV5-1,CASSLTSGSSYNEQFF,TGCGCCAGCAGCTTGACTAGCGGGAGCTCCTACAATGAGCAGTTCTTC
15,NA,NA,TRBJ1-6,TRBV11-2,CASSLQGLENSPLHF,TGTGCCAGCAGCTTACAGGGCTTAGAGAATTCACCCCTCCACTTT
15,TRBD2,NA,TRBJ2-1,TRBV5-1,CASRGGTTTGNEQFF,TGCGCCAGCAGAGGTGGGACTACTACGGGGAATGAGCAGTTCTTC
14,NA,NA,TRBJ2-3,TRBV11-1,CASSLAVSTDTQYF,TGTGCCAGCAGCTTAGCCGTTAGTACAGATACGCAGTATTTT
14,TRBD2,NA,TRBJ2-7,TRBV9,CASSRTSGRERQYF,TGTGCCAGCAGCCGCACTAGCGGGAGAGAGAGGCAGTACTTC
14,TRBD1,few,TRBJ1-6,TRBV5-6,CASSDMTGESPLHF,TGTGCCAGCAGCGATATGACAGGGGAATCACCCCTCCACTTT
16,NA,NA,TRBJ1-3,TRBV6-6,CASSYSEDASGNTIYF,TGTGCCAGCAGTTACTCGGAGGACGCCTCTGGAAACACCATATATTTT
15,NA,NA,TRBJ2-5,TRBV6-1,CASVAGRPVQETQYF,TGTGCCAGCGTGGCTGGCAGGCCCGTACAAGAGACCCAGTACTTC
15,NA,NA,TRBJ1-5,TRBV7-9,CASSLHGGANQPQHF,TGTGCCAGCAGCTTACACGGGGGGGCCAATCAGCCCCAGCATTTT
17,TRBD1,NA,TRBJ1-2,TRBV4-1,CASSQAVRTGSNYGYTF,TGCGCCAGCAGCCAAGCTGTTCGGACAGGGTCTAACTATGGCTACACCTTC
13,TRBD1,few,TRBJ2-1,TRBV6-6,CASSWDRYNEQFF,TGTGCCAGCAGTTGGGACAGGTACAATGAGCAGTTCTTC
12,TRBD1,few,TRBJ1-6,TRBV5-1,CASRQGDSPLHF,TGCGCCAGCAGACAGGGGGATTCACCCCTCCACTTT
12,NA,NA,TRBJ1-2,TRBV19,CASSIQAYDYTF,TGTGCCAGTAGTATACAGGCCTATGACTACACCTTC
16,NA,NA,TRBJ1-4,TRBV4-3,CASSQVLIRDDEKLFF,TGCGCCAGCAGCCAAGTCCTTATCAGGGATGATGAAAAACTGTTTTTT
14,TRBD1,NA,TRBJ2-7,TRBV28,CASSWGTGNYEQYF,TGTGCCAGCAGTTGGGGGACAGGGAACTACGAGCAGTACTTC
12,NA,NA,TRBJ2-3,TRBV7-2,CASSRPGDTQYF,TGTGCCAGCAGCAGACCCGGGGATACGCAGTATTTT
15,NA,once,TRBJ1-2,TRBV19,CASSIGRDGDYGYTF,TGTGCCAGTAGTATAGGGCGGGACGGAGACTATGGCTACACCTTC
15,NA,NA,TRBJ2-2,TRBV6-1,CASSDDRRHTGELFF,TGTGCCAGCAGTGATGACAGGCGACACACCGGGGAGCTGTTTTTT
16,NA,NA,TRBJ2-1,TRBV6-6,CASSYSGAGYYNEQFF,TGTGCCAGCAGTTACTCGGGCGCGGGATATTACAATGAGCAGTTCTTC
14,TRBD2,NA,TRBJ2-5,TRBV25-1,CASSETSVQETQYF,TGTGCCAGCAGCGAAACTAGCGTCCAAGAGACCCAGTACTTC
15,NA,few,TRBJ2-3,TRBV28,CASSFASESTDTQYF,TGTGCCAGCAGTTTCGCTAGCGAGAGCACAGATACGCAGTATTTT
16,TRBD1,NA,TRBJ2-7,TRBV5-1,CASSRQTGTGVYEQYF,TGCGCCAGCAGCCGTCAGACCGGGACAGGGGTTTACGAGCAGTACTTC
16,NA,NA,TRBJ2-5,TRBV7-9,CASSPPPGTPVETQYF,TGTGCCAGCAGCCCTCCCCCGGGGACACCGGTTGAGACCCAGTACTTC
13,NA,NA,TRBJ1-2,TRBV11-2,CASSLGQGHGYTF,TGTGCCAGCAGTCTCGGGCAGGGTCATGGCTACACCTTC
14,TRBD1,few,TRBJ1-6,TRBV7-2,CASSGDRGNSPLHF,TGTGCCAGCAGCGGGGACAGGGGTAATTCACCCCTCCACTTT
13,TRBD1,NA,TRBJ2-7,TRBV25-1,CASFGDSSYEQYF,TGTGCCTCCTTTGGGGACAGTTCCTACGAGCAGTACTTC
15,TRBD2,NA,TRBJ2-7,TRBV28,CASSLWGGGAYEQYF,TGTGCCAGCAGTTTATGGGGGGGAGGGGCCTACGAGCAGTACTTC
15,TRBD1,few,TRBJ2-7,TRBV7-9,CASSNTGGRSYEQYF,TGTGCCAGCAGCAACACAGGGGGCCGGTCCTACGAGCAGTACTTC
14,NA,NA,TRBJ2-1,TRBV28,CASSYWTENNEQFF,TGTGCCAGCAGCTATTGGACAGAAAACAATGAGCAGTTCTTC
17,TRBD2,NA,TRBJ2-5,TRBV9,CASSSSLAGGFVETQYF,TGTGCCAGCAGCTCTAGCCTAGCGGGGGGATTCGTAGAGACCCAGTACTTC
14,TRBD2,NA,TRBJ2-2,TRBV28,CASSRTSDTGELFF,TGTGCCAGCAGTCGGACTAGCGACACCGGGGAGCTGTTTTTT
14,TRBD1,NA,TRBJ1-1,TRBV7-3,CASSFGQGGTEAFF,TGTGCCAGCAGCTTTGGACAGGGGGGCACTGAAGCTTTCTTT
14,TRBD1,NA,TRBJ2-1,TRBV14,CASSHWDRVTEQFF,TGTGCCAGCAGCCATTGGGACAGGGTTACTGAGCAGTTCTTC
15,NA,NA,TRBJ2-6,TRBV4-1,CASSPHGSGANVLTF,TGCGCCAGCAGCCCCCACGGCTCTGGGGCCAACGTCCTGACTTTC
13,NA,NA,TRBJ1-6,TRBV6-6,CASRGSYNSPLHF,TGTGCCAGTCGAGGATCTTATAATTCACCCCTCCACTTT
12,NA,NA,TRBJ2-2,TRBV7-8,CASSYQTGELFF,TGTGCCAGCAGCTATCAGACCGGGGAGCTGTTTTTT
13,NA,NA,TRBJ2-3,TRBV4-3,CASSQQSGDTQYF,TGCGCCAGCAGCCAACAGTCCGGGGATACGCAGTATTTT